A selection of T cell receptor beta chains follows, all from one sample in a study of T-cell reconstitution after alpha-beta-depleted transplantation in children. TCRdb re-derived calls from the PCR reads in MiXCR, one entry per CDR3 protein. The table has 190,000 or so distinct CDR3 sequences, less than 15% seen once. The starting material was PBMCs from the stem cell graft donor, obtained from the stem cell graft. The receptors were gathered from a human donor who donated a stem cell graft to a child with acute lymphoblastic leukemia. Both conserved end residues are part of each CDR3. D genes are given only for firm matches. Size is omitted from some rows. Given values are once, few, many or a class for expanded clones.

j_call,v_call,clone_size,d_call,cdr3_aa,cdr3_nt
TRBJ2-5,TRBV7-2,many,.,CASSRRGRTGQETQYF,TGTGCCAGCAGCCGTCGGGGACGCACAGGGCAAGAGACCCAGTACTTC
TRBJ1-2,TRBV27,few,TRBD1,CASSLTPGTGNGYTF,TGTGCCAGCAGTTTAACTCCCGGGACAGGGAATGGCTACACCTTC
TRBJ2-6,TRBV7-8,many,.,CASSYSTTGANVLTF,TGTGCCAGCAGCTATAGTACTACTGGGGCCAACGTCCTGACTTTC
TRBJ2-3,TRBV10-2,once,.,CASSKAPGQVKITDTQYF,TGCGCCAGCAGTAAGGCCCCAGGGCAGGTCAAAATCACAGATACGCAGTATTTT
TRBJ2-7,TRBV20-1,many,.,CSAGSPGHRYEQYF,TGCAGTGCTGGTTCACCGGGACACCGCTACGAGCAGTACTTC
TRBJ2-3,TRBV7-8,many,TRBD1,CASSLGLIGTGTDTQYF,TGTGCCAGCAGCTTAGGTCTAATCGGGACAGGCACAGATACGCAGTATTTT
TRBJ2-5,TRBV5-1,many,TRBD1,CASSQGVRWETQYF,TGCGCCAGCAGCCAGGGGGTTCGGTGGGAGACCCAGTACTTC
TRBJ2-5,TRBV25-1,many,.,CASSGQQETQYF,TGTGCCAGCAGTGGCCAACAAGAGACCCAGTACTTC
TRBJ1-2,TRBV20-1,.,.,CSATRTWLNYGYTF,TGCAGTGCTACCCGGACGTGGCTTAACTATGGCTACACCTTC
TRBJ2-7,TRBV25-1,.,.,CASSPVTRHDSGEQYF,TGTGCCAGCAGTCCTGTAACGAGACACGACTCGGGCGAGCAGTACTTC
TRBJ2-7,TRBV21-1,many,.,CATTGYEQYF,TGTGCCACCACAGGCTACGAGCAGTACTTC
TRBJ2-7,TRBV12-3/TRBV12-4,many,.,CASSFGISYEQYF,TGTGCCAGCAGTTTTGGGATCTCCTACGAGCAGTACTTC
TRBJ2-7,TRBV7-9,few,.,CASSLARGTHYEQYF,TGTGCCAGCAGCTTAGCTCGGGGGACCCACTACGAGCAGTACTTC
TRBJ1-2,TRBV3-1,few,TRBD1,CASSLGQGGRGYTF,TGTGCCAGCAGCCTGGGACAGGGGGGCAGAGGCTACACCTTC
TRBJ2-7,TRBV10-2,many,.,CASSEGEAGDEQYF,TGCGCCAGCAGTGAGGGAGAGGCCGGGGACGAGCAGTACTTC
TRBJ2-1,TRBV5-1,many,TRBD2,CASSFERENDEQFF,TGCGCCAGCAGCTTCGAGCGGGAGAACGATGAGCAGTTCTTC
TRBJ2-7,TRBV21-1,few,.,CARRALPVGQYF,TGTGCCAGACGGGCCCTCCCCGTCGGGCAGTACTTC
TRBJ2-1,TRBV30,.,.,CAWSVRQTTQFF,TGTGCCTGGAGTGTACGGCAAACGACGCAGTTCTTC
TRBJ1-2,TRBV28,.,.,CASSFSGTTASYGYTF,TGTGCCAGCAGTTTCTCCGGGACTACGGCGAGCTATGGCTACACCTTC
TRBJ2-7,TRBV18,many,.,CASSPMTGPRGEQYF,TGTGCCAGCTCCCCCATGACAGGTCCCCGCGGCGAGCAGTACTTC
TRBJ2-2,TRBV3-1,.,TRBD2,CASSQEKGLAGFPGELFF,TGTGCCAGCAGCCAAGAAAAGGGACTAGCGGGTTTTCCCGGGGAGCTGTTTTTT
TRBJ2-5,TRBV5-1,few,TRBD2,CASGLIAGGETQYF,TGCGCCAGCGGACTCATAGCGGGAGGAGAGACCCAGTACTTC
TRBJ2-1,TRBV10-3,few,.,CAISESIKRQRDNEQFF,TGTGCCATCAGTGAGTCGATAAAGCGACAAAGGGACAATGAGCAGTTCTTC
TRBJ2-1,TRBV27,many,TRBD2,CASSQTSAPWFF,TGTGCCAGCAGTCAAACTAGCGCCCCGTGGTTCTTC
TRBJ2-7,TRBV19,many,.,CASSRGSGYEQYF,TGTGCCAGTAGTAGGGGCTCGGGCTACGAGCAGTACTTC
TRBJ1-1,TRBV5-1,many,TRBD1,CASSSGTAHMNTEAFF,TGCGCCAGCAGCTCTGGGACAGCTCATATGAACACTGAAGCTTTCTTT
TRBJ2-1,TRBV5-1,few,TRBD2,CASSLGGGSLNEQFF,TGCGCCAGCAGCTTGGGTGGCGGGAGTCTTAATGAGCAGTTCTTC
TRBJ2-1,TRBV6-5,many,.,CASSYARGLAGGPGNEQFF,TGTGCCAGCAGTTACGCCAGGGGGCTTGCGGGAGGGCCGGGGAATGAGCAGTTCTTC
TRBJ2-1,TRBV5-1,many,.,CASSLESFLGEQFF,TGCGCCAGCAGCTTGGAATCGTTTTTGGGTGAGCAGTTCTTC
TRBJ1-3,TRBV21-1,many,.,CASSSQGLGNTIYF,TGTGCCAGCAGCTCCCAGGGGCTCGGAAACACCATATATTTT
TRBJ1-4,TRBV19,many,.,CASTDLATNEKLFF,TGTGCCAGTACGGACCTCGCAACTAATGAAAAACTGTTTTTT
TRBJ2-6,TRBV5-1,few,.,CASSLESLISGANVLTF,TGCGCCAGCAGCCTCGAGAGTCTTATCTCTGGGGCCAACGTCCTGACTTTC
TRBJ2-3,TRBV10-3,many,.,CAIAGGTADTQYF,TGTGCCATCGCAGGAGGGACCGCAGATACGCAGTATTTT
TRBJ2-7,TRBV20-1,many,.,CSARDGRPYEQYF,TGCAGTGCTAGAGATGGGCGTCCCTACGAGCAGTACTTC
TRBJ2-5,TRBV2,many,.,CASRGLEETQYF,TGTGCCAGCAGAGGACTGGAAGAGACCCAGTACTTC
TRBJ2-3,TRBV4-1,many,.,CASSQIQGLGSTDTQYF,TGCGCCAGCAGCCAAATTCAGGGGTTGGGGTCAACAGATACGCAGTATTTT
TRBJ2-7,TRBV5-1,many,TRBD2,CASSLGDGLAGLSREQYF,TGCGCCAGCAGCTTGGGCGACGGACTAGCGGGATTGAGTAGGGAGCAGTACTTC
TRBJ1-5,TRBV5-5,.,.,CASSLASNQPQHF,TGTGCCAGCAGCTTGGCATCCAATCAGCCCCAGCATTTT
TRBJ2-1,TRBV5-1,many,.,CASRNPLARKGNNEQFF,TGCGCCAGCAGAAACCCGCTAGCTAGGAAAGGTAACAATGAGCAGTTCTTC
TRBJ1-1,TRBV10-3,many,.,CAISGGKGMNTEAFF,TGTGCCATCAGTGGGGGGAAGGGGATGAACACTGAAGCTTTCTTT
TRBJ2-7,TRBV5-1,many,.,CASSLEPGSTYEQYF,TGCGCCAGCAGCTTGGAACCAGGATCTACCTACGAGCAGTACTTC
TRBJ1-2,TRBV12-3/TRBV12-4,.,TRBD1,CASSFYRGHHGYTF,TGTGCCAGCAGTTTTTACAGGGGGCATCATGGCTACACCTTC
TRBJ1-5,TRBV6-5,.,TRBD1,CASSYGGGTADQPQHF,TGTGCCAGCAGTTACGGGGGTGGGACAGCCGATCAGCCCCAGCATTTT
TRBJ2-2,TRBV5-1,many,TRBD2,CASSTLAGVSTGELFF,TGCGCCAGCAGCACGCTAGCGGGAGTGAGCACCGGGGAGCTGTTTTTT
TRBJ2-1,TRBV5-1,many,.,CASSHTGTRSYNEQFF,TGCGCCAGCAGCCATACAGGGACCCGCTCCTACAATGAGCAGTTCTTC
TRBJ2-5,TRBV27,.,TRBD2,CASSRLAGGVEETQYF,TGTGCCAGCAGTAGACTAGCGGGGGGGGTCGAGGAGACCCAGTACTTC
TRBJ2-7,TRBV12-3/TRBV12-4,many,.,CASSLAEAYEQYF,TGTGCCAGCAGTTTAGCAGAAGCCTACGAGCAGTACTTC
TRBJ2-7,TRBV12-3/TRBV12-4,.,TRBD2,CASSQTHGGLADTYEQYF,TGTGCCAGCAGCCAGACCCACGGTGGGCTAGCGGACACCTACGAGCAGTACTTC
TRBJ2-1,TRBV27,many,.,CASSKRQVEFF,TGTGCCAGCAGCAAAAGACAGGTTGAGTTCTTC
TRBJ2-1,TRBV5-4,many,.,CASSLETGWYDEQFF,TGTGCCAGCAGCTTGGAAACAGGATGGTACGATGAGCAGTTCTTC
TRBJ2-5,TRBV12-3/TRBV12-4,few,.,CASSLRDIPASTQYF,TGTGCCAGCAGCCTCCGGGACATACCAGCATCGACCCAGTACTTC
TRBJ2-1,TRBV5-6,.,TRBD2,CASSSGGLAGAIYNEQFF,TGTGCCAGCAGCTCCGGGGGACTAGCGGGAGCGATCTACAATGAGCAGTTCTTC
TRBJ2-7,TRBV28,.,TRBD1,CASSLFRTPSTGTYEQYF,TGTGCCAGCAGTTTATTTCGGACCCCGTCGACAGGGACCTACGAGCAGTACTTC
TRBJ1-5,TRBV12-3/TRBV12-4,many,.,CASSLGAGWGNQPQHF,TGTGCCAGCAGTTTAGGGGCAGGTTGGGGCAATCAGCCCCAGCATTTT
TRBJ2-7,TRBV7-9,few,.,CASPEVRVGVSSYEQYF,TGTGCCAGCCCCGAGGTCAGGGTGGGTGTCAGCTCCTACGAGCAGTACTTC